This T cell receptor beta chain was observed in a study of Ad26.COV2.S vaccination and SARS-CoV-2 variants. Overall study results and limits: The placebo group had lower spike-specific TCR breadth than the vaccine recipients did.

Noted treatment: some 20 received Ad26.COV2.S at low or high dose, single or two shots; about 5 received placebo; per-sample allocation not given. All samples were drawn on day 63, counting from the first vaccine or placebo injection. The donor's status was that of an adult aged 18-55 years in Boston. As for this clone: What it binds is unknown.

Assay used: immunoSEQ multiplex PCR; TCRdb lists only in-frame clones, some missing. This sample yields approximately 420,000 clones, of which roughly nine tenths are seen a single time; 3.5% belongs to the top ten. The source is a person aged 18 to 59 who received the Ad26.COV2.S COVID-19 vaccine or a placebo. The material sequenced was peripheral blood, taken in a trial of Ad26.COV2.S vaccine versus placebo.

The DNA for the CDR3 is TGTGCCAGTAGTATAGGGGACAGTTCCCTCACTGAAGCTTTCTTT. Translation gives CASSIGDSSLTEAFF. The chain links TRBV19 to TRBJ1-1; 7 bases are shared with TRBD1. V gave up 1 base and J gave up 4 bases; unmatched junction bases: 6. The CDR3 sequence is 15 residues long. Germline V gene lookup returns CDR1 LNHDA and CDR2 SQIVND (reference sequence).